This entry is about one T cell receptor beta chain. This entry comes from a study of blood T cell repertoires in COVID-19. The table came from immunoSEQ multiplex PCR; TCRdb's copy has only in-frame clones and leaves some out. The sample includes about 440,000 clones, about 85% of them seen just once. Clinical history as reported by participants underpinned cohort assignment. V shed 7 bases and J 14 bases; nucleotides not matched to a gene: 9. The germline CDR1 and CDR2 sequences are MDHEN and SYDVKM. The CDR3 sequence is 12 residues long. The sequenced material came from PBMCs or T cells enriched from blood (not recorded which). The receptor was isolated from a young woman with acute COVID-19. V is TRBV28 and J is TRBJ2-4; 9 nucleotides match TRBD2. CDR3 region: CASTVSGSEEYF. In nucleotides, the CDR3 is TGTGCCAGCACCGTTAGCGGGAGCGAGGAGTACTTC.